These 17 T cell receptor beta chains share one sample of origin, sequenced in a study of control samples from healthy donors and cancer patients. TCRdb's copy holds only in-frame clones and misses some; the assay was immunoSEQ multiplex PCR. The sample has around 100,000 clones, roughly nine tenths seen once; the top ten hold 15% to 20%. The specimen sequenced was blood. These receptors all stem from a woman aged 50 to 60 in good health.

The chain recombines TRBV30 with TRBJ1-1; D not resolved. CDR1 GTSNPN and CDR2 SVGIG come from the germline V gene (reference sequence). The germline V and J ends were trimmed by 8 bases and 3 bases, with 13 bases remaining between them. This CDR3 comprises 12 residues. CDR3 sequence: CAGASVDTEAFF. As DNA, the CDR3 is TGTGCCGGCGCCAGTGTGGACACTGAAGCTTTCTTT.

The gene calls are TRBV5-6 and TRBJ1-1; no definite D call. Trimming stripped 4 bases from V and 4 bases from J, with 11 bases between. The CDR3 length is 13 residues. CDR1 is SGHDT, CDR2 YYEEEE, per germline. CDR3: CASSVGRGTEAFF. In nucleotides, the CDR3 is TGTGCCAGCAGCGTGGGCCGGGGCACTGAAGCTTTCTTT.

The V gene is TRBV7-9, the J gene TRBJ1-2; 11 bases agree with TRBD1. CDR3 length: 15 amino acids. With V trimmed by 0 bases and J by 7 bases, 4 bases remained unmatched. Germline V gene data show CDR1 as SEHNR and CDR2 as FQNEAQ (reference sequence). The CDR3 is CASSLAGTGGFGYTF. Written as DNA, the CDR3 is TGTGCCAGCAGCTTAGCCGGGACAGGGGGATTTGGCTACACCTTC.

The chain employs TRBV7-3 and TRBJ2-3; 7 nucleotides line up with TRBD2. Germline lookup yields CDR1 SGHTA and CDR2 FQGTGA. This CDR3 has 15 residues. The junction had 5 bases not matched to a gene; V was cut back by 5 bases and J by 0 bases. CDR3 DNA: TGTGCCAGCAGCCCCGGGGGGTCTAGCACAGATACGCAGTATTTT. This codes for CASSPGGSSTDTQYF.

This rearrangement joins TRBV11-3 to TRBJ2-6; 8 nucleotides align to TRBD2. Germline-derived CDR1 and CDR2 are SGHNT and YENEEA. Losses at the gene ends were 1 base for V and 0 bases for J; bases not matched to a gene: 5. The CDR3 loop spans 18 amino acids. CDR3 in amino acids: CASSLGTGTSSGANVLTF. CDR3 bases: TGTGCCAGCAGCTTAGGTACAGGGACTAGCTCTGGGGCCAACGTCCTGACTTTC.

For this clone: At one end the junction does not follow the germline gene, possibly because of a read error. The chain employs TRBV12-3 or TRBV12-4 and TRBJ2-5; no reliable D call. The CDR3 is 13 residues long. The CDR3 DNA sequence: TGTGCCAGCAGTTTTCGGTTCCAACAGACCCAGTACTTC. It yields the protein CASSFRFQQTQYF.

The J gene is TRBJ2-6, the V gene TRBV7-8; D not resolved. The germline V gene has CDR1 SGHVS and CDR2 FQNEAQ. There are 15 residues in the CDR3. Trimming cost V 2 bases and J 0 bases, with 5 bases left between them. The CDR3 reads CASSLILSGANVLTF. CDR3 nucleotide sequence: TGTGCCAGCAGCTTAATTCTCTCTGGGGCCAACGTCCTGACTTTC.

This chain connects TRBV28 to TRBJ2-7; D remains unclear. The germline CDR1 and CDR2 sequences are MDHEN and SYDVKM. V gave up 6 bases and J gave up 4 bases, with 13 bases separating them. This CDR3 is built from 13 residues. Here the CDR3 reads CASSFGPSYEQYV. The CDR3 nucleotides are TGTGCCAGCAGCTTCGGCCCTTCATACGAGCAGTACGTC.

The chain joins TRBV6-5 to TRBJ2-1; 8 bases line up with TRBD2. Germline V gene lookup returns CDR1 MNHEY and CDR2 SVGAGI. The CDR3 runs 15 residues. Germline trimming cut 0 bases from V and 5 bases from J; bases unmatched to any gene: 3. Written as DNA, the CDR3 is TGTGCCAGCAGTTACTCAAGCGGGGGTAACAATGAGCAGTTCTTC. Its translation is CASSYSSGGNNEQFF.

The chain uses TRBV5-1 and TRBJ2-1, with D unresolved. With 0 bases removed from V and 8 bases from J, the gap between germline ends came to 6 bases. There are 12 residues in the CDR3. Germline assignment: CDR1 SGHRS and CDR2 YFSETQ. The CDR3 reads CASSLEWDEQFF. The CDR3, as DNA: TGCGCCAGCAGCTTGGAGTGGGATGAGCAGTTCTTC.

The chain links TRBV5-4 to TRBJ1-5, with D tentatively TRBD1 (6 bases). Trimming stripped 3 bases from V and 2 bases from J, with 12 bases between. Germline assignment: CDR1 SGHNT and CDR2 YYREEE (reference sequence). The CDR3 runs 15 residues. CDR3 in amino acids: CASSCTGQGNQPQHF. As DNA, the CDR3 is TGTGCCAGCAGCTGCACAGGGCAGGGCAATCAGCCCCAGCATTTT.

The CDR3 coding sequence is TGTGCCTGGGGGGCCTTATTGTCGAATTCACCCCTCCACTTT. This gives the protein CAWGALLSNSPLHF. V and J are TRBV30 and TRBJ1-6, with D possibly being TRBD1 (5 bases). CDR1 and CDR2 (germline): GTSNPN, SVGIG (reference sequence). This CDR3 has 14 residues. V lost 5 bases and J lost 7, with 15 bases in between. The entire variable domain, with the rest obtained from reference TRBV30 and TRBJ1-6, is as follows: SQTIHQWPATLVQPVGSPLSLECTVEGTSNPNLYWYRQAAGRGLQLLFYSVGIGQISSEVPQNLSASRPQDRQFILSSKKLLLSDSGFYLCAWGALLSNSPLHFGNGTRLTVT.

As to this clone: The same CDR3 also results from other DNA sequences found in this sample. CDR3 in amino acids: CASSIGGAGNTIYF. Written as DNA, the CDR3 is TGTGCCAGTAGTATTGGAGGAGCTGGAAACACCATATATTTT. V is TRBV19 and J is TRBJ1-3, with D unclear. The CDR3 runs to 14 residues. The germline V gene encodes CDR1 LNHDA and CDR2 SQIVND (reference sequence). V lost 3 bases and J lost 2, with 8 bases in between. Based on the CDR3 plus reference TRBV19 and TRBJ1-3, the full variable domain is DGGITQSPKYLFRKEGQNVTLSCEQNLNHDAMYWYRQDPGQGLRLIYYSQIVNDFQKGDIAEGYSVSREKKESFPLTVTSAQKNPTAFYLCASSIGGAGNTIYFGEGSWLTVV.

The chain combines TRBV2 with TRBJ1-3; tentatively, D is TRBD1 (6 bases). The CDR3 runs 15 residues. Germline V gene data show CDR1 as SNHLY and CDR2 as FYNNEI. The V and J ends lost 6 bases and 6 bases respectively, with 18 bases between them. CDR3 in DNA: TGTGCCAGCAGGCCTCAACAGGGAGGACAAAACACCATATATTTT. This translates into CASRPQQGGQNTIYF.

The chain joins TRBV7-3 to TRBJ2-7, with TRBD1 identical over 7 bases. Germline lookup yields CDR1 SGHTA and CDR2 FQGTGA. The CDR3 has 13 residues. Trimming removed 5 bases from V and 5 bases from J; junction bases left unmatched: 6. The chain's CDR3 is CASSKDREDEQYF. In DNA, the CDR3 is TGTGCCAGCAGCAAAGACAGGGAAGACGAGCAGTACTTC.

V usage is TRBV6-5 and J usage is TRBJ2-3; D gene ambiguous. From germline, CDR1 is MNHEY and CDR2 SVGAGI. This CDR3 has 14 residues. Trimming pared 8 bases from V and 6 bases from J, leaving 18 bases between. CDR3 nucleotide sequence: TGTGCCAGCTCCCGGCCCCCAACGCCGGATACGCAGTATTTT. Its protein is CASSRPPTPDTQYF.

The genes are TRBV6-5 and TRBJ1-2; no firm D call. Germline lookup yields CDR1 MNHEY and CDR2 SVGAGI. The CDR3 consists of 14 residues. The V end was cut by 0 bases, the J end by 4 bases, with 9 bases between. In DNA, the CDR3 is TGTGCCAGCAGTTACTCGTCTCAGGTCTATGGCTACACCTTC. It specifies CASSYSSQVYGYTF.